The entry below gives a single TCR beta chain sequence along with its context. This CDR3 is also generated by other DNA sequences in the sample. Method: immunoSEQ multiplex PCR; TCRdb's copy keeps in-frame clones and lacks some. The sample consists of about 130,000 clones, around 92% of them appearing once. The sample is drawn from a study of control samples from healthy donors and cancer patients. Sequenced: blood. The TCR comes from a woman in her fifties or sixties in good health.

As DNA, the CDR3 is TGTGCCTGGAGTAGACAGGGGGCGCGGTACTATGGCTACACCTTC. Residues: CAWSRQGARYYGYTF. The chain has TRBV30 and TRBJ1-2, with 10 bases fitting TRBD1. J was trimmed by 3 bases and V by 2 bases; bases with no gene match: 6. The CDR3 runs 15 residues. The V gene's germline CDR1 is GTSNPN and CDR2 SVGIG (reference sequence).